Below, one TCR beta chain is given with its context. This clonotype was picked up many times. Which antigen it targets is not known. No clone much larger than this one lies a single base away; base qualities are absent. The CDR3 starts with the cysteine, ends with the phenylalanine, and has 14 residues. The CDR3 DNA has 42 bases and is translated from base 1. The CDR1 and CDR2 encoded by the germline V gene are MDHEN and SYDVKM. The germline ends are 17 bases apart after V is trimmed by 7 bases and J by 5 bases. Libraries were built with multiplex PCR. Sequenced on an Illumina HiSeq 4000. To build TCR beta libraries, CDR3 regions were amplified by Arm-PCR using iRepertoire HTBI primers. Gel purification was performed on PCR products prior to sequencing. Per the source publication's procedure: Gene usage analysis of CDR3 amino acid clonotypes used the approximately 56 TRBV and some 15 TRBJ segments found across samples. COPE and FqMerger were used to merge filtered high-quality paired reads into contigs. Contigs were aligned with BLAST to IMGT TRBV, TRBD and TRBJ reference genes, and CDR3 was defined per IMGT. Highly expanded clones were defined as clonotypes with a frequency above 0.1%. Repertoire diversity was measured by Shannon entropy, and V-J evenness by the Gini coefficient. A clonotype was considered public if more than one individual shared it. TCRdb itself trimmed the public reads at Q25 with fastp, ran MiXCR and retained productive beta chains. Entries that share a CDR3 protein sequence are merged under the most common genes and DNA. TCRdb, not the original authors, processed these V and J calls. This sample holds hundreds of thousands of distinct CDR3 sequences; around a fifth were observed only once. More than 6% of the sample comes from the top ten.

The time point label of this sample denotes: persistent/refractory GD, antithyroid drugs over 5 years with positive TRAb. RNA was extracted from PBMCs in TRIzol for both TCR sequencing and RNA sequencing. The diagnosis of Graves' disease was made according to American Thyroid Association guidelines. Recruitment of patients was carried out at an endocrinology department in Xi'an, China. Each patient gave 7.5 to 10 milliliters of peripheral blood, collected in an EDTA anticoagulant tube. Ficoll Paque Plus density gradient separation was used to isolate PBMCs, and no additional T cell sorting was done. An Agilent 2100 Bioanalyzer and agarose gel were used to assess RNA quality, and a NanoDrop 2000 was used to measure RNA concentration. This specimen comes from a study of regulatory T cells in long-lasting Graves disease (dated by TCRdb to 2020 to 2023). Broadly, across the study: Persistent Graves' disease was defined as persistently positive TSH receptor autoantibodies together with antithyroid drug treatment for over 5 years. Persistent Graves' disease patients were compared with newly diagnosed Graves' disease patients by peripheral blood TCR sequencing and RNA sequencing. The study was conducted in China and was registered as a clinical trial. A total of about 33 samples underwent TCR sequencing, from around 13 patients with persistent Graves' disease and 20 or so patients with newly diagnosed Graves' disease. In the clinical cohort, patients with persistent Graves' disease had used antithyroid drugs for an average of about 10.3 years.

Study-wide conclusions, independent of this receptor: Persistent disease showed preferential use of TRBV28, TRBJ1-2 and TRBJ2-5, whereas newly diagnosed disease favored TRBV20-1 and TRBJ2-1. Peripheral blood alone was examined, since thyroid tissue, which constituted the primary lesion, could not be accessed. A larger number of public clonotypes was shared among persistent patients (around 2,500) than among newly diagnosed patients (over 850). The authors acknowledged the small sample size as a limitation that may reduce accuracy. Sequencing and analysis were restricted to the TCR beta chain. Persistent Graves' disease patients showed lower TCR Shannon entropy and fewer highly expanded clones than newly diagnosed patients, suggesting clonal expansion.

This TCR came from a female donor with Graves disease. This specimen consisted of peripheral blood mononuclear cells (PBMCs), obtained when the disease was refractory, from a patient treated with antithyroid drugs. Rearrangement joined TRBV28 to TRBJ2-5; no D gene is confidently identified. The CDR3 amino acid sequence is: CASTTSVLVETQYF. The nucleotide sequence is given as TGTGCCAGCACCACATCCGTCTTGGTGGAGACCCAGTACTTC.